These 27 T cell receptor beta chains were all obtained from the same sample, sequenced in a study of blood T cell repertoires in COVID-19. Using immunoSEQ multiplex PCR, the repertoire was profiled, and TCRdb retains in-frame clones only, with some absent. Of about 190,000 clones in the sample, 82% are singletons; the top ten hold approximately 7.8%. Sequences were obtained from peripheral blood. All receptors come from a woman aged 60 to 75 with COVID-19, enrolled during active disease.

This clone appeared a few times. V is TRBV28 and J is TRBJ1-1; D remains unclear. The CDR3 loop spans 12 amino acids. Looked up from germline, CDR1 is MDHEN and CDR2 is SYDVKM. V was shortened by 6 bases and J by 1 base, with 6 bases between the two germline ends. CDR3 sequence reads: CASSTANTEAFF. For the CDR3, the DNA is TGTGCCAGCAGCACAGCGAACACTGAAGCTTTCTTT.

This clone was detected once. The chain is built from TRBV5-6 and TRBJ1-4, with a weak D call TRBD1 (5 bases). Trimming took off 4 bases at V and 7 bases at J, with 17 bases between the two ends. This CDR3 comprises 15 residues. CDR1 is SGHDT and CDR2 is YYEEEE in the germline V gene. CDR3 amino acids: CASSPGPWDGEKLFF. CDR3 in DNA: TGTGCCAGCAGCCCAGGGCCGTGGGATGGTGAAAAACTGTTTTTT.

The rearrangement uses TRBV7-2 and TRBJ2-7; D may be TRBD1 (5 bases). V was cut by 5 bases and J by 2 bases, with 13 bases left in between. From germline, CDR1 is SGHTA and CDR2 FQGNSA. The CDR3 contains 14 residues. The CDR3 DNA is TGTGCCAGCAGCCCAAGACAGATCACCTACGAGCAGTACTTC. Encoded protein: CASSPRQITYEQYF.

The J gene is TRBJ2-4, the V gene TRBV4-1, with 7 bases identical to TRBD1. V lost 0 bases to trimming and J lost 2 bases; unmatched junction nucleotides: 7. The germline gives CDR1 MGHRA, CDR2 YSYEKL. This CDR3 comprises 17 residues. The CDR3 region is CASSQDLGDRPKNIQYF. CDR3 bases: TGCGCCAGCAGCCAAGACCTGGGGGACAGACCCAAAAACATTCAGTACTTC.

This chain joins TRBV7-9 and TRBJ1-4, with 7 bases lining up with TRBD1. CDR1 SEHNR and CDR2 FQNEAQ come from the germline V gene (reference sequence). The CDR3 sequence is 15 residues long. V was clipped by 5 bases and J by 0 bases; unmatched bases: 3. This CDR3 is CASSRDSATNEKLFF. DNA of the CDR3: TGTGCCAGCAGCCGGGACAGTGCAACTAATGAAAAACTGTTTTTT. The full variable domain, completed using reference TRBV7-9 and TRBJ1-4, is DTGVSQNPRHKITKRGQNVTFRCDPISEHNRLYWYRQTLGQGPEFLTYFQNEAQLEKSRLLSDRFSAERPKGSFSTLEIQRTEQGDSAMYLCASSRDSATNEKLFFGSGTQLSVL.

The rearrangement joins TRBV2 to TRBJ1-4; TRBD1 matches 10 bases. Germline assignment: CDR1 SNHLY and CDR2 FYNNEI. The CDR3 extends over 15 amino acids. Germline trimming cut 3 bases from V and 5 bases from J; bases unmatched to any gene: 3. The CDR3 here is CASSDWGQGNEKLFF. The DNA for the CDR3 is TGTGCCAGCAGTGACTGGGGACAGGGGAATGAAAAACTGTTTTTT.

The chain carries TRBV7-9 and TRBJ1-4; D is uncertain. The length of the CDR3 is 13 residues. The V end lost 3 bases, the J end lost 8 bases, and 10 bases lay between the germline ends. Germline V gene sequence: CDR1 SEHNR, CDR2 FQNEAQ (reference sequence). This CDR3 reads CASSFFGEEKLFF. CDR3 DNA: TGTGCCAGCAGCTTTTTCGGGGAGGAAAAACTGTTTTTT.

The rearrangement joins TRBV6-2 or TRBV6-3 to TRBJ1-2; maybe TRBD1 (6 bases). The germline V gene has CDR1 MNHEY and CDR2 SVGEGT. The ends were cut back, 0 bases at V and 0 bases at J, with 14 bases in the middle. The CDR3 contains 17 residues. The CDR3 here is CASSYSVRGLSNYGYTF. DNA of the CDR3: TGTGCCAGCAGTTACTCGGTCAGGGGTCTGTCTAACTATGGCTACACCTTC.

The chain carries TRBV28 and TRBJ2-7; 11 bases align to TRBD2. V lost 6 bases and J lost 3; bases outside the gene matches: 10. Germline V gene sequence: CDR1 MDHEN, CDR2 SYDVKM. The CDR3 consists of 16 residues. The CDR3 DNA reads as TGTGCCAGCAGCTCCGACACCGGGACTAGCGGCTACGAGCAGTACGTC. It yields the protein CASSSDTGTSGYEQYV.

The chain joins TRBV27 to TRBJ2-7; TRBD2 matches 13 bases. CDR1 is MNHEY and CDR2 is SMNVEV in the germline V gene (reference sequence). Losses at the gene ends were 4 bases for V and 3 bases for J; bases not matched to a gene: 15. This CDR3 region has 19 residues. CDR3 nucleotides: TGTGCCAGCAGTTCCTACCCCCCGGGACTAGCGGGAATGATCTACGAGCAGTACTTC. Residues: CASSSYPPGLAGMIYEQYF.

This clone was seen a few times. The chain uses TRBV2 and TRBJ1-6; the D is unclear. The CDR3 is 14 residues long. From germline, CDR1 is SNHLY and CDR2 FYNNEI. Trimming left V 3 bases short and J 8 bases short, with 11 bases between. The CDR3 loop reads CASSEDGRDSPLHF. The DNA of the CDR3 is TGTGCCAGCAGTGAGGACGGGAGAGATTCACCCCTCCACTTT.

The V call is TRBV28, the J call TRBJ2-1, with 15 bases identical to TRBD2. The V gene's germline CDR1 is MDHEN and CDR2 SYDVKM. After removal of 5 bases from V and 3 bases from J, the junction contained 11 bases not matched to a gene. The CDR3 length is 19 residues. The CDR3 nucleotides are TGTGCCAGCAGTCACAACCCCTGGACTAGCGGGGGGGACTACAATGAGCAGTTCTTC. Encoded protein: CASSHNPWTSGGDYNEQFF.

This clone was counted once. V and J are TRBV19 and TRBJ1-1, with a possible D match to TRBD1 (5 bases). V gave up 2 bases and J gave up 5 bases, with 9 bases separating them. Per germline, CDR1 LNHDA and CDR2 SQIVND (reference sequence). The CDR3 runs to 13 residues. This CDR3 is CASSISRDTEAFF. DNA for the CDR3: TGTGCCAGTAGTATATCCAGGGATACTGAAGCTTTCTTT.

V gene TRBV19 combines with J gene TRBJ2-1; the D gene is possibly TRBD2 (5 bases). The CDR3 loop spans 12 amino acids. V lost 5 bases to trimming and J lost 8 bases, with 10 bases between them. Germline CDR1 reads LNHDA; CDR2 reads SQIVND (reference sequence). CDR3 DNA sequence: TGTGCCAGTAGTGCCACTAGGTATGAGCAGTTCTTC. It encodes CASSATRYEQFF. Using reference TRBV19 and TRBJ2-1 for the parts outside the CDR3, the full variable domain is DGGITQSPKYLFRKEGQNVTLSCEQNLNHDAMYWYRQDPGQGLRLIYYSQIVNDFQKGDIAEGYSVSREKKESFPLTVTSAQKNPTAFYLCASSATRYEQFFGPGTRLTVL.

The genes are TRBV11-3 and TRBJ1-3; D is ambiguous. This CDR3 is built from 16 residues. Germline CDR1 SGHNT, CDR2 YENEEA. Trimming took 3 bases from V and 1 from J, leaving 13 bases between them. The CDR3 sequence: CASSFGGSGSGNTIYF. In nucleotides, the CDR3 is TGTGCCAGCAGCTTCGGCGGGTCAGGATCTGGAAACACCATATATTTT.

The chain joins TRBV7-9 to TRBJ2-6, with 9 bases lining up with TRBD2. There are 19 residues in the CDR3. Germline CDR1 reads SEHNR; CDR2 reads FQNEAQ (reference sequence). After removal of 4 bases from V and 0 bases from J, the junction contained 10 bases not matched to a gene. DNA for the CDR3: TGTGCCAGCAGCTCACGGCTGACTAGCGGCAGCTCTGGGGCCAACGTCCTGACTTTC. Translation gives CASSSRLTSGSSGANVLTF.

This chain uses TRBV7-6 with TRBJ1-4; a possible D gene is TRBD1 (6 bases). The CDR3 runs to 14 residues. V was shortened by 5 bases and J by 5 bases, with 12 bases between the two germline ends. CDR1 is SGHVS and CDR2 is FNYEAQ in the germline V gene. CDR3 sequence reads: CASSLRGGNEKLFF. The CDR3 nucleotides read TGTGCCAGCAGCCTGAGGGGGGGGAATGAAAAACTGTTTTTT.

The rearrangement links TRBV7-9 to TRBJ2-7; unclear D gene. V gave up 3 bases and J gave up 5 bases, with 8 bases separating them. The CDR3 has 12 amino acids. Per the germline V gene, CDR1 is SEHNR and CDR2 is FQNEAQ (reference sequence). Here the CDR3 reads CASSLRIHEQYF. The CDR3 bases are TGTGCCAGCAGCTTGAGGATCCACGAGCAGTACTTC.

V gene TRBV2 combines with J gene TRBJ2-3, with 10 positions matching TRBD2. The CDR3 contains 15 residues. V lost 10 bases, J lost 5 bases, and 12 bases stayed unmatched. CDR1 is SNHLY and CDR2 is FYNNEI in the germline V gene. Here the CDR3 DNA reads TGTGCCACCAAGTTTCTAGCGGGGGCCGAAGATACGCAGTATTTT. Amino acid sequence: CATKFLAGAEDTQYF.

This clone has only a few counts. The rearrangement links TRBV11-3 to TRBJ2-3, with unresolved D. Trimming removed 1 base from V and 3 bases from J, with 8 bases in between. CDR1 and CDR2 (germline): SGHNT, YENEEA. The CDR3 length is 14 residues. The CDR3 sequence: CASSLGQATDTQYF. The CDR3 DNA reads TGTGCCAGCAGCTTAGGGCAGGCAACAGATACGCAGTATTTT.

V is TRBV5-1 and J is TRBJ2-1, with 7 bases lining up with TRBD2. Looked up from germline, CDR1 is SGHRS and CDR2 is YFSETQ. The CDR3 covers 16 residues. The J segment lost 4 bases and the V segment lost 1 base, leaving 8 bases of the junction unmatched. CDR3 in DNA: TGCGCCAGCAGCTTGTCGTCTACTAGCGAGTACAATGAGCAGTTCTTC. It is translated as CASSLSSTSEYNEQFF.

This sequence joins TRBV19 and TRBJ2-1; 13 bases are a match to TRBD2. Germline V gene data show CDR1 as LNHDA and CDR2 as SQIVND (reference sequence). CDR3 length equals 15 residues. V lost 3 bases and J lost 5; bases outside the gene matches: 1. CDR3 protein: CASSIGTSGNNEQFF. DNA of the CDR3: TGTGCCAGTAGTATCGGGACTAGCGGGAACAATGAGCAGTTCTTC.

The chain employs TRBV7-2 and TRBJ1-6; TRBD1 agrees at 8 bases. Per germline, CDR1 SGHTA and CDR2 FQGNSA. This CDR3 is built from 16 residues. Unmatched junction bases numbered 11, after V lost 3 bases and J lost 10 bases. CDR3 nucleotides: TGTGCCAGCAGCTTGCTCCCGGGACAGGAGGGCTCACCCCTCCACTTT. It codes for CASSLLPGQEGSPLHF.

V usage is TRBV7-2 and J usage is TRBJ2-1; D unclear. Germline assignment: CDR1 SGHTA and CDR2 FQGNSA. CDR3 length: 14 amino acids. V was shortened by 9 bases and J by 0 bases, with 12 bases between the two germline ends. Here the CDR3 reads CASLSASSYNEQFF. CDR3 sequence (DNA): TGTGCCAGTTTGAGCGCCAGCTCCTACAATGAGCAGTTCTTC. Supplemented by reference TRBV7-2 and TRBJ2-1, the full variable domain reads GAGVSQSPSNKVTEKGKDVELRCDPISGHTALYWYRQSLGQGLEFLIYFQGNSAPDKSGLPSDRFSAERTGGSVSTLTIQRTQQEDSAVYLCASLSASSYNEQFFGPGTRLTVL.

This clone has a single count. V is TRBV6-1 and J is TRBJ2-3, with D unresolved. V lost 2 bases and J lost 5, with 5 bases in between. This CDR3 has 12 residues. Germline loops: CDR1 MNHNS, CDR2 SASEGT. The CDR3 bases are TGTGCCAGCAGTGAATTCAGAGATACGCAGTATTTT. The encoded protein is CASSEFRDTQYF.

In DNA, the CDR3 is TGTGCCAGCTCCCGCCGGTCGGGACAGGGGAATCAGCCCCAGCATTTT. Translating it yields CASSRRSGQGNQPQHF. The V call is TRBV18, the J call TRBJ1-5, with 10 positions matching TRBD1. This CDR3 region has 16 residues. Trimming removed 6 bases from V and 4 bases from J; junction bases left unmatched: 9. From germline, CDR1 is KGHSH and CDR2 LQKENI.

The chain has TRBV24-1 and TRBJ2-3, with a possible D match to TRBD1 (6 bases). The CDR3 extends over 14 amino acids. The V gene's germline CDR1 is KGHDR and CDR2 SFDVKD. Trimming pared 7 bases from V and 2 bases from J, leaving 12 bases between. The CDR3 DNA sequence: TGTGCCACCAGCGGAACAGGGCTCACAGATACGCAGTATTTT. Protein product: CATSGTGLTDTQYF.